This T cell receptor (beta chain) was recorded in a study of blood T cell repertoires in COVID-19. This CDR3 comprises 16 residues. Germline V lookup: CDR1 SGHRS, CDR2 YFSETQ. The trim removed 3 bases at V and 9 bases at J, leaving 11 bases unmatched. Only one count was recorded for this clone. The protocol was immunoSEQ multiplex PCR, while the TCRdb copy is restricted to in-frame clones and leaves out a portion. The table has hundreds of thousands of clones, roughly 87% seen once. The sequence was collected from a young man with active or convalescent COVID-19. The chain uses TRBV5-1 and TRBJ2-1; 11 bases are a match to TRBD1. The sequencing input was peripheral blood. The CDR3 DNA reads TGCGCCAGCAGCTCGGCGGACAGGGGGCGCGTTGCTGAGCAGTTCTTC. This gives the protein CASSSADRGRVAEQFF.